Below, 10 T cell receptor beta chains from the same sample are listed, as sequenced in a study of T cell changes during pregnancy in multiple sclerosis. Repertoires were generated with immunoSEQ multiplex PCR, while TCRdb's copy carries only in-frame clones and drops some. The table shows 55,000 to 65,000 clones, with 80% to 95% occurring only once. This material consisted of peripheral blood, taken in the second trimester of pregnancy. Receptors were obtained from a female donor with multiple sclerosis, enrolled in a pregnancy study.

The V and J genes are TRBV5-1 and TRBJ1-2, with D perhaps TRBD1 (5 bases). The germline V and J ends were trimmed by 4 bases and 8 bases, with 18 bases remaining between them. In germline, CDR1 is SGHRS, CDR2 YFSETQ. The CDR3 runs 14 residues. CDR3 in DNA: TGCGCCAGCAGCCAAGGGGTCCCTCTATGGGGCTACACCTTC. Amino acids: CASSQGVPLWGYTF.

CDR3 nucleotides: TGTGCCAGCAGCTTAATGGCAGCGGGAGGAGATACGCAGTATTTT. It is translated as CASSLMAAGGDTQYF. The chain joins TRBV7-3 to TRBJ2-3; 9 bases agree with TRBD2. Losses at the gene ends were 1 base for V and 5 bases for J; bases not matched to a gene: 4. This CDR3 has 15 amino acids. CDR1 is SGHTA and CDR2 is FQGTGA in the germline V gene. The full variable domain, with the rest looked up from reference TRBV7-3 and TRBJ2-3, is GAGVSQTPSNKVTEKGKYVELRCDPISGHTALYWYRQSLGQGPEFLIYFQGTGAADDSGLPNDRFFAVRPEGSVSTLKIQRTERGDSAVYLCASSLMAAGGDTQYFGPGTRLTVL.

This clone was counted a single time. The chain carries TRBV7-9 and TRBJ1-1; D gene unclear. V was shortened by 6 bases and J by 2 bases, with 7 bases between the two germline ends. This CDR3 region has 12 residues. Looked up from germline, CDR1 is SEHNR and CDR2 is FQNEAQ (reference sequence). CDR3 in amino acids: CASSPKNTEAFF. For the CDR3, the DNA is TGTGCCAGCAGTCCCAAAAACACTGAAGCTTTCTTT.

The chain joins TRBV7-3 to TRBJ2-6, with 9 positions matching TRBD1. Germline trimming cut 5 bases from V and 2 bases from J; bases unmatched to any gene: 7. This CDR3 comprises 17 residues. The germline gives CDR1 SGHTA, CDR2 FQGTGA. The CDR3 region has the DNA TGTGCCAGCAGCCCCGGACAGGGGACCGCTGGGGCCAACGTCCTGACTTTC. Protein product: CASSPGQGTAGANVLTF.

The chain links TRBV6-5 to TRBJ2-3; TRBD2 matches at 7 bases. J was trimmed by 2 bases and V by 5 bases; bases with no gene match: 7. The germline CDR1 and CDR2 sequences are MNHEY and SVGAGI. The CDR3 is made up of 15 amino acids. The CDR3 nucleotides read TGTGCCAGCAGTCCCTGGGGGGGAATCACAGATACGCAGTATTTT. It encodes CASSPWGGITDTQYF.

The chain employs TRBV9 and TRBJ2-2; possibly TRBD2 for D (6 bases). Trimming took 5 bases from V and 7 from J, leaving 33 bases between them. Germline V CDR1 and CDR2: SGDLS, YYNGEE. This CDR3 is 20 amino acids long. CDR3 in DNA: TGTGCCAGCAGGGGGACCGCAATGTCATCCCGGGACTTAGCGGTCGGGGAGCTGTTTTTT. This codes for CASRGTAMSSRDLAVGELFF. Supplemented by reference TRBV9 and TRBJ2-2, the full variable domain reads DSGVTQTPKHLITATGQRVTLRCSPRSGDLSVYWYQQSLDQGLQFLIQYYNGEERAKGNILERFSAQQFPDLHSELNLSSLELGDSALYFCASRGTAMSSRDLAVGELFFGEGSRLTVL.

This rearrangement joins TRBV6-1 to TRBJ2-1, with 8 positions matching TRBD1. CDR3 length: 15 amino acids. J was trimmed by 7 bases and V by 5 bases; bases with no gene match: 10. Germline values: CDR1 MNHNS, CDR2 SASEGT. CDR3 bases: TGTGCCAGCAGTCCACCCGGACAGGGTGGGAATGAGCAGTTCTTC. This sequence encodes CASSPPGQGGNEQFF.

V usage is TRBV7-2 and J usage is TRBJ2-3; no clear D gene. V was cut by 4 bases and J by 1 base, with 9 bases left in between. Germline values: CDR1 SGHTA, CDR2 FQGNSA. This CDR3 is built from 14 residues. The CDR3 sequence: CASSSVLGTDTQYF. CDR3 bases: TGTGCCAGCAGCTCAGTTTTGGGCACAGATACGCAGTATTTT.

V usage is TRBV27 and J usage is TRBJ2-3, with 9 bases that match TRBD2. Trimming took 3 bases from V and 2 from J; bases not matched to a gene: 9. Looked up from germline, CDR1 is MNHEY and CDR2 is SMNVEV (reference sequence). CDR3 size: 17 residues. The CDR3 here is CASSFRFLAGHTDTQYF. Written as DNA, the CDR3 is TGTGCCAGCAGTTTTCGGTTTCTAGCGGGACACACAGATACGCAGTATTTT.

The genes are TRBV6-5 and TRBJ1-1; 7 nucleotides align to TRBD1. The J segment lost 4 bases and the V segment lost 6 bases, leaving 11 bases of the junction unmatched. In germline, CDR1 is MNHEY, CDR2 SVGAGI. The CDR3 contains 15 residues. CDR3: CASSLRGTVTTEAFF. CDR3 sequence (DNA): TGTGCCAGCAGCCTAAGAGGGACAGTTACCACTGAAGCTTTCTTT.